These T cell receptor beta chains were read from a single sample in a study of vaccination and CD4 T cells after COVID-19. These receptors lack a known antigen. TCRdb re-called the PCR reads through MiXCR, storing one row per CDR3 protein. The sample consists of 15,000 to 20,000 distinct CDR3 sequences, 50% of them appearing once. Sample: CD4+ T cells from blood, cultured in vitro. The source is a human donor who had recovered from COVID-19. Both conserved end residues are part of each CDR3. Fields, in order: V gene, J gene, D gene, clone size, CDR3 protein, CDR3 DNA. A D gene is named only where the DNA matches it firmly. The listing skips clone size in some rows; elsewhere it reads once, few, many or a size class.

v_gene: TRBV2; j_gene: TRBJ2-2; d_gene: TRBD1; abundance: NA; CDR3aa: CASSAGQGGTGELFF; CDR3nt: TGTGCCAGCAGTGCCGGACAGGGGGGCACCGGGGAGCTGTTTTTT
v_gene: TRBV20-1; j_gene: TRBJ2-3; d_gene: TRBD2; abundance: NA; CDR3aa: CSAYPGLAGFTDTQYF; CDR3nt: TGCAGTGCCTATCCGGGGCTAGCGGGATTCACAGATACGCAGTATTTT
v_gene: TRBV6-1; j_gene: TRBJ2-7; d_gene: NA; abundance: NA; CDR3aa: CASSLPGLSYEQYF; CDR3nt: TGTGCCAGCAGTCTTCCGGGTCTTTCCTACGAGCAGTACTTC
v_gene: TRBV21-1; j_gene: TRBJ2-3; d_gene: NA; abundance: NA; CDR3aa: CASSNRFPERSTDTQYF; CDR3nt: TGTGCCAGCAGCAACAGGTTCCCGGAACGAAGCACAGATACGCAGTATTTT
v_gene: TRBV29-1; j_gene: TRBJ2-3; d_gene: TRBD2; abundance: NA; CDR3aa: CSVEASGATDTQYF; CDR3nt: TGCAGCGTTGAAGCTAGCGGGGCCACAGATACGCAGTATTTT
v_gene: TRBV5-8; j_gene: TRBJ1-5; d_gene: NA; abundance: NA; CDR3aa: CASSLPRRAQPQHF; CDR3nt: TGTGCCAGCAGCTTGCCCCGAAGGGCGCAGCCCCAGCATTTT
v_gene: TRBV27; j_gene: TRBJ1-1; d_gene: NA; abundance: NA; CDR3aa: CASSLPGQEAFF; CDR3nt: TGTGCCAGCAGTTTGCCGGGACAAGAAGCTTTCTTT
v_gene: TRBV10-3; j_gene: TRBJ2-7; d_gene: TRBD1; abundance: NA; CDR3aa: CAIRRTGVNEQYF; CDR3nt: TGTGCCATCAGGCGGACAGGGGTTAACGAGCAGTACTTC
v_gene: TRBV5-1; j_gene: TRBJ2-7; d_gene: NA; abundance: NA; CDR3aa: CASSFTTGNEQYF; CDR3nt: TGCGCCAGCAGCTTCACCACAGGGAACGAGCAGTACTTC
v_gene: TRBV7-2; j_gene: TRBJ2-2; d_gene: TRBD2; abundance: NA; CDR3aa: CASSFISSGSGTGELFF; CDR3nt: TGTGCCAGCAGCTTTATTTCTAGCGGGAGTGGCACCGGGGAGCTGTTTTTT
v_gene: TRBV6-1; j_gene: TRBJ1-3; d_gene: NA; abundance: NA; CDR3aa: CATMRTRGNTIYF; CDR3nt: TGTGCCACCATGAGGACACGCGGAAACACTATATATTTT
v_gene: TRBV12-3/TRBV12-4; j_gene: TRBJ1-1; d_gene: TRBD1; abundance: few; CDR3aa: CASRASGGTEAFF; CDR3nt: TGTGCCAGCAGAGCCTCAGGGGGCACTGAAGCTTTCTTT
v_gene: TRBV12-5; j_gene: TRBJ2-4; d_gene: NA; abundance: NA; CDR3aa: CASGLAAEGRLANGIQYF; CDR3nt: TGTGCTAGTGGTTTGGCTGCCGAGGGGCGTCTAGCCAATGGGATTCAGTACTTC
v_gene: TRBV10-3; j_gene: TRBJ1-1; d_gene: NA; abundance: NA; CDR3aa: CAISDAVVTEAFF; CDR3nt: TGTGCCATCAGTGATGCCGTAGTCACTGAAGCTTTCTTT
v_gene: TRBV27; j_gene: TRBJ2-7; d_gene: TRBD2; abundance: NA; CDR3aa: CASSFGTSGVYEQYF; CDR3nt: TGTGCCAGCAGTTTCGGGACTAGCGGAGTTTACGAGCAGTACTTC
v_gene: TRBV7-3; j_gene: TRBJ2-3; d_gene: NA; abundance: NA; CDR3aa: CVSSLLANTDTQYF; CDR3nt: TGTGTCAGCAGCTTACTAGCTAACACAGATACGCAGTATTTT
v_gene: TRBV7-2; j_gene: TRBJ2-2; d_gene: NA; abundance: few; CDR3aa: CASSLSLAGELFF; CDR3nt: TGTGCCAGCAGCTTAAGTTTAGCCGGGGAGCTGTTTTTT
v_gene: TRBV7-2; j_gene: TRBJ2-6; d_gene: NA; abundance: few; CDR3aa: CASSFAGSGANVLTF; CDR3nt: TGTGCCAGCAGCTTTGCGGGATCTGGGGCCAACGTCCTGACTTTC
v_gene: TRBV19; j_gene: TRBJ2-7; d_gene: TRBD2; abundance: NA; CDR3aa: CASSIDRRRGSSYEQYF; CDR3nt: TGTGCCAGTAGTATAGATCGACGGCGGGGGAGCTCCTACGAGCAGTACTTC
v_gene: TRBV5-1; j_gene: TRBJ2-7; d_gene: NA; abundance: NA; CDR3aa: CASSPVTPGTYEQYF; CDR3nt: TGCGCCAGCAGCCCCGTGACCCCAGGGACCTACGAGCAGTACTTC
v_gene: TRBV2; j_gene: TRBJ2-1; d_gene: NA; abundance: NA; CDR3aa: CASSMPPLLNEQFF; CDR3nt: TGTGCCAGCAGCATGCCTCCGCTCCTCAATGAGCAGTTCTTC
v_gene: TRBV27; j_gene: TRBJ1-5; d_gene: NA; abundance: NA; CDR3aa: CASSPLNSLGNQPQHF; CDR3nt: TGTGCCAGCAGTCCCCTTAACAGCCTGGGCAATCAGCCCCAGCATTTT
v_gene: TRBV6-5; j_gene: TRBJ2-1; d_gene: TRBD1; abundance: once; CDR3aa: CASSSPGQGSYNEQFF; CDR3nt: TGTGCCAGCAGTTCCCCGGGACAGGGGTCCTACAATGAGCAGTTCTTC
v_gene: TRBV30; j_gene: TRBJ1-1; d_gene: TRBD1; abundance: medium-sized; CDR3aa: CAWIRDGQGAQAFF; CDR3nt: TGTGCCTGGATAAGGGACGGACAGGGGGCGCAGGCTTTCTTT
v_gene: TRBV21-1; j_gene: TRBJ1-6; d_gene: NA; abundance: few; CDR3aa: CASSNGASGKGLASPLHF; CDR3nt: TGTGCCAGCAGCAACGGGGCGTCCGGGAAGGGTCTGGCTTCACCCCTCCACTTT
v_gene: TRBV10-3; j_gene: TRBJ2-4; d_gene: NA; abundance: NA; CDR3aa: CAISEGGGKNIQYF; CDR3nt: TGTGCCATCAGTGAGGGGGGAGGCAAAAACATTCAGTACTTC
v_gene: TRBV20-1; j_gene: TRBJ1-4; d_gene: TRBD1; abundance: NA; CDR3aa: CSARRQGINEKLFF; CDR3nt: TGCAGTGCCCGGCGACAGGGTATTAATGAAAAACTGTTTTTT
v_gene: TRBV30; j_gene: TRBJ1-5; d_gene: NA; abundance: few; CDR3aa: CAWSNGPLGRPQHF; CDR3nt: TGTGCCTGGAGTAACGGGCCCCTCGGTCGGCCCCAGCATTTT
v_gene: TRBV5-1; j_gene: TRBJ1-1; d_gene: NA; abundance: few; CDR3aa: CASRAGTVGTEAFF; CDR3nt: TGCGCCAGCAGGGCCGGGACGGTGGGCACTGAAGCTTTCTTT
v_gene: TRBV5-1; j_gene: TRBJ2-5; d_gene: TRBD1; abundance: NA; CDR3aa: CASSIRQGAHGETQYF; CDR3nt: TGCGCCAGCAGCATACGACAGGGGGCTCACGGGGAGACCCAGTACTTC
v_gene: TRBV5-8; j_gene: TRBJ2-7; d_gene: NA; abundance: NA; CDR3aa: CASSLDLYEQYF; CDR3nt: TGTGCCAGCAGCTTGGACCTCTACGAGCAGTACTTC
v_gene: TRBV19; j_gene: TRBJ1-1; d_gene: NA; abundance: few; CDR3aa: CASSTSPRRPRDTEAFF; CDR3nt: TGTGCCAGTAGTACTTCCCCGAGACGGCCTAGGGACACTGAAGCTTTCTTT
v_gene: TRBV29-1; j_gene: TRBJ2-1; d_gene: TRBD2; abundance: NA; CDR3aa: CSGGSGRVGEQFF; CDR3nt: TGCAGCGGGGGTAGCGGGAGGGTCGGTGAGCAGTTCTTC
v_gene: TRBV7-9; j_gene: TRBJ1-1; d_gene: NA; abundance: NA; CDR3aa: CASSLAGLMTEAFF; CDR3nt: TGTGCCAGCAGCTTAGCAGGGTTAATGACTGAAGCTTTCTTT
v_gene: TRBV30; j_gene: TRBJ2-3; d_gene: NA; abundance: NA; CDR3aa: CAWNLGTDMQYF; CDR3nt: TGTGCCTGGAATCTCGGCACAGATATGCAGTATTTT
v_gene: TRBV20-1; j_gene: TRBJ2-1; d_gene: TRBD2; abundance: NA; CDR3aa: CSANGLAGVHNEQFF; CDR3nt: TGCAGTGCTAACGGACTAGCGGGAGTGCACAATGAGCAGTTCTTC
v_gene: TRBV2; j_gene: TRBJ2-7; d_gene: TRBD2; abundance: NA; CDR3aa: CASSEEDSGASYEQYF; CDR3nt: TGTGCCAGCAGTGAAGAAGACAGCGGGGCCTCCTACGAGCAGTACTTC
v_gene: TRBV18; j_gene: TRBJ1-1; d_gene: NA; abundance: NA; CDR3aa: CASSPINSMNTEAFF; CDR3nt: TGTGCCAGCTCACCGATTAACAGTATGAACACTGAAGCTTTCTTT
v_gene: TRBV27; j_gene: TRBJ1-5; d_gene: NA; abundance: few; CDR3aa: CASSSTGYSNQPQHF; CDR3nt: TGTGCCAGCAGCTCGACAGGTTATAGCAATCAGCCCCAGCATTTT
v_gene: TRBV20-1; j_gene: TRBJ1-5; d_gene: NA; abundance: NA; CDR3aa: CSATNTPSNQPQHF; CDR3nt: TGCAGTGCGACAAACACGCCAAGCAATCAGCCCCAGCATTTT
v_gene: TRBV12-3/TRBV12-4; j_gene: TRBJ1-2; d_gene: NA; abundance: few; CDR3aa: CASSPQTVAYTF; CDR3nt: TGTGCCAGCAGTCCGCAGACAGTGGCCTACACCTTC
v_gene: TRBV7-6; j_gene: TRBJ1-3; d_gene: NA; abundance: NA; CDR3aa: CASSLERHAGGTGNTIYF; CDR3nt: TGTGCCAGCAGCTTAGAGAGGCATGCGGGTGGGACCGGAAACACCATATATTTT
v_gene: TRBV30; j_gene: TRBJ2-1; d_gene: NA; abundance: NA; CDR3aa: CAWSARLGQFF; CDR3nt: TGTGCCTGGAGTGCCCGATTAGGGCAGTTCTTC
v_gene: TRBV5-1; j_gene: TRBJ1-1; d_gene: NA; abundance: few; CDR3aa: CASSLQATNTEAFF; CDR3nt: TGCGCCAGCAGCTTGCAGGCGACGAACACTGAAGCTTTCTTT
v_gene: TRBV12-3/TRBV12-4; j_gene: TRBJ1-5; d_gene: NA; abundance: NA; CDR3aa: CASSAIGGEGQPQHF; CDR3nt: TGTGCCAGCAGTGCTATTGGGGGTGAGGGTCAGCCCCAGCATTTT
v_gene: TRBV27; j_gene: TRBJ1-2; d_gene: NA; abundance: few; CDR3aa: CAPKGERRGYGYTF; CDR3nt: TGTGCCCCAAAGGGGGAACGCCGGGGCTATGGCTACACCTTC
v_gene: TRBV27; j_gene: TRBJ2-3; d_gene: NA; abundance: few; CDR3aa: CASSPLRERGDTQYF; CDR3nt: TGTGCCAGCAGCCCGTTGAGGGAAAGGGGAGATACGCAGTATTTT
v_gene: TRBV6-4; j_gene: TRBJ2-1; d_gene: TRBD1; abundance: NA; CDR3aa: CASSRQGGAYNEQFF; CDR3nt: TGTGCCAGCAGCCGACAGGGGGGGGCCTACAATGAGCAGTTCTTC
v_gene: TRBV28; j_gene: TRBJ1-6; d_gene: TRBD1; abundance: NA; CDR3aa: CASSSGTGSSPLHF; CDR3nt: TGTGCCAGCAGTTCCGGGACAGGGAGTTCACCCCTCCACTTT
v_gene: TRBV20-1; j_gene: TRBJ2-3; d_gene: NA; abundance: few; CDR3aa: CSARGGTHTDTQYF; CDR3nt: TGCAGTGCTAGGGGCGGGACCCACACAGATACGCAGTATTTT
v_gene: TRBV12-3/TRBV12-4; j_gene: TRBJ1-4; d_gene: NA; abundance: NA; CDR3aa: CASRAVRDEKLFF; CDR3nt: TGTGCCAGCAGGGCTGTAAGGGATGAAAAACTGTTTTTT
v_gene: TRBV2; j_gene: TRBJ2-5; d_gene: NA; abundance: NA; CDR3aa: CASKASVTPPETQYF; CDR3nt: TGTGCCAGCAAGGCTAGCGTGACGCCACCAGAGACCCAGTACTTC
v_gene: TRBV15; j_gene: TRBJ1-2; d_gene: NA; abundance: few; CDR3aa: CATSREGRGYTF; CDR3nt: TGTGCCACCAGCAGAGAGGGCCGTGGCTACACCTTC
v_gene: TRBV5-1; j_gene: TRBJ2-7; d_gene: TRBD1; abundance: NA; CDR3aa: CASSSGQSIYEQYF; CDR3nt: TGCGCCAGCAGCTCGGGACAGTCTATCTACGAGCAGTACTTC